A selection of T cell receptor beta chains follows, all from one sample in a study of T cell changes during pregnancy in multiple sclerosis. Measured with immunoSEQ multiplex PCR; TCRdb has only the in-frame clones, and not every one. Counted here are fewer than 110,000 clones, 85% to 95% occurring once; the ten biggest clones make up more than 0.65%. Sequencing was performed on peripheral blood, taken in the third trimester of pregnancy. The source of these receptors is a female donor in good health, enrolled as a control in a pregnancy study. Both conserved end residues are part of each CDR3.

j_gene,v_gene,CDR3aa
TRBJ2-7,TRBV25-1,CASSPPGLRRSYEQYF
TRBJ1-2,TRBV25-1,CASSEWTGPNYGYTF
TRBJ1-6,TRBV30,CAWSGRIFYNSPLHF
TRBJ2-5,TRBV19,CASSTATGRGGATETQYF
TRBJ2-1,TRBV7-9,CASSLGVGTEQFF
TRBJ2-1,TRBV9,CASSVEGGPYNEQFF
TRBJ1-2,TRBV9,CASMRLPYGYTF
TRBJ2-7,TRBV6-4,CASPRGGSYEQYF
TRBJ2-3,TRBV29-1,CSVSRLAGGLTDTQYF
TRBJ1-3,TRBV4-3,CASSQLIGAVGNTIYF
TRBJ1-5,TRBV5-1,CASSLQGDQPQHF
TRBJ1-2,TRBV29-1,CSTSTGLGYTF
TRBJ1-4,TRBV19,CASSISQTNEKLFF
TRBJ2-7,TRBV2,CASKGTGTYEQYF
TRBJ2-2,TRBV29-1,CSVEGGQGRDGELFF
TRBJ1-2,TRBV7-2,CASSLYGDNYGYTF
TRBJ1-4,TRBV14,CASSERGGNEKLFF
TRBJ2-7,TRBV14,CASSQEYISRGPSYEQYF
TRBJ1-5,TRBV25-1,CASSESAGDQPQHF
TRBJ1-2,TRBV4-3,CASSQEWRDLPNYGYTF
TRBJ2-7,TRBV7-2,CASSPQVGYEQYF
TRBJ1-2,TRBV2,CASSDGANYGYTF
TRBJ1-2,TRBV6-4,CASSEIPGGGGYTF
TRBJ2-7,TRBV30,CAWSVLGQGVYEQYF
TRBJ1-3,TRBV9,CASSPTSGLDTIYF
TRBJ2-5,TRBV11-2,CASSSLGQGVTETQYF
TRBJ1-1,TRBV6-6,CASSYGGHMNTEAFF
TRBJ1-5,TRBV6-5,CASRGPSNQPQHF
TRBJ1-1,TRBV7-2,CASSPTSGIRDTEAFF
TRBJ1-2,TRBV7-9,CASSNPAGGILTNYGYTF
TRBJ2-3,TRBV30,CAWSARRTSGGAGDTQYF
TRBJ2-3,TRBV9,CASSVAQRTDTQYF
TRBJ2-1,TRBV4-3,CASSPSGLAGGYNEQFF
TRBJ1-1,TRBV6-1,CASSEARQGTTEAFF
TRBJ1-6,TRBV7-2,CASSLGGTGGSPLHF
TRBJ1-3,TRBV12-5,CASGPSGSGNTIYF
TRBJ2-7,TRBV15,CATSREGYGVNEQYF
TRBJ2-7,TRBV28,CASTPRADSYEQYF
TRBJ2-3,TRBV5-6,CASSLAAGGITDTQYF
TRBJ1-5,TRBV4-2,CASSQEGGLSNQPQHF
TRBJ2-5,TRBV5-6,CASSALLPMGPHQETQYF
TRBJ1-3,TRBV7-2,CASSVLQGSGNTIYF
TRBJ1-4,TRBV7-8,CASSAGQINEKLFF
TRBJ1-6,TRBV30,CAWNRGNSPLHF
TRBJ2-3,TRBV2,CASRPSGGGTDTQYF
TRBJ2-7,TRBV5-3,CARRIQGYEQYF
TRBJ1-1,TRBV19,CASSIYPGMNTEAFF
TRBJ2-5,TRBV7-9,CASSLGQADQETQYF